These T cell receptor beta chains were read from a single sample in a study of shared clonotypes between healthy human individuals. Generated by immunoSEQ multiplex PCR, the TCRdb table keeps only in-frame clones and is missing some. The sample holds millions of clones, about 95% seen once. What was sequenced was naive CD8+ T cells sorted from blood. The receptors stem from a man between 18 and 29 years old in good health. CDR3s include the opening cysteine and the closing phenylalanine or tryptophan. D genes are given only for firm matches.

CDR3nt: TGTGCCAGCAGCCCCTCAGCGGGAGTTACCGGGGAGCTGTTTTTT; CDR3aa: CASSPSAGVTGELFF; d_gene: TRBD2; j_gene: TRBJ2-2; v_gene: TRBV9
CDR3nt: TGTGCCAGCATGTGGCTAGCTGGCTACGAGCAGTACTTC; CDR3aa: CASMWLAGYEQYF; d_gene: NA; j_gene: TRBJ2-7; v_gene: TRBV5-5
CDR3nt: TGTGCCAGCAGAGAACAGGGAAGTGAAAAACTGTTTTTT; CDR3aa: CASREQGSEKLFF; d_gene: NA; j_gene: TRBJ1-4; v_gene: TRBV6-1
CDR3nt: TGCGCCAGCAGTGCAGTCGGGACAGGATACACAGATACGCAGTATTTT; CDR3aa: CASSAVGTGYTDTQYF; d_gene: TRBD1; j_gene: TRBJ2-3; v_gene: TRBV5-1
CDR3nt: TGTGCCAGCAGTGAAGCGAGCCGGGGGCCCCGTGCCGGGGAGCTGTTTTTT; CDR3aa: CASSEASRGPRAGELFF; d_gene: NA; j_gene: TRBJ2-2; v_gene: TRBV2
CDR3nt: TGCAGCGTTGAGGGCGGGGCAGATACGCAGTATTTT; CDR3aa: CSVEGGADTQYF; d_gene: NA; j_gene: TRBJ2-3; v_gene: TRBV29-1
CDR3nt: TGTGCCAGCACCTGGACTAGCGGGAGCTGGGAGCAGTTCTTC; CDR3aa: CASTWTSGSWEQFF; d_gene: TRBD2; j_gene: TRBJ2-1; v_gene: TRBV27
CDR3nt: TGTGCCAGCAGTTTAGAGGCAGGGGATGATACGCAGTATTTT; CDR3aa: CASSLEAGDDTQYF; d_gene: NA; j_gene: TRBJ2-3; v_gene: TRBV28
CDR3nt: TGTGCCAGCAGTTTAGTGCAGGGTGGAACTGAAGCTTTCTTT; CDR3aa: CASSLVQGGTEAFF; d_gene: NA; j_gene: TRBJ1-1; v_gene: TRBV28
CDR3nt: TGTGCCAGCAGCTTAACCCCACAGATGGGCACAGATACGCAGTATTTT; CDR3aa: CASSLTPQMGTDTQYF; d_gene: NA; j_gene: TRBJ2-3; v_gene: TRBV7-6